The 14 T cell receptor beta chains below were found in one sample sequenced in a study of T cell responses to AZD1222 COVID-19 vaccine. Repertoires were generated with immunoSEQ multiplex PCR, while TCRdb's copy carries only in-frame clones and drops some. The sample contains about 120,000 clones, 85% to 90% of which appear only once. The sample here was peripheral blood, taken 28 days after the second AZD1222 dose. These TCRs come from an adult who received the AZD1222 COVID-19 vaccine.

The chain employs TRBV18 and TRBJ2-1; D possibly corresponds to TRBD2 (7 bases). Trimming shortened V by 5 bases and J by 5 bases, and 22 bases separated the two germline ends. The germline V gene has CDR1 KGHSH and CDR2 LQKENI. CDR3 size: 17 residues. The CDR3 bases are TGTGCCAGCTCAACCTCCCTAGGGGGGGGCCGTAACAATGAGCAGTTCTTC. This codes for CASSTSLGGGRNNEQFF.

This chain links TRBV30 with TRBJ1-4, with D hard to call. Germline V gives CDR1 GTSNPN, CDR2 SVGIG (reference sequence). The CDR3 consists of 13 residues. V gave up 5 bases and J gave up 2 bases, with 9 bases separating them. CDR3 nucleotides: TGTGCCTGGTCTTCACAGACTAATGAAAAACTGTTTTTT. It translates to CAWSSQTNEKLFF.

The CDR3: CASSFGPGYGYTF. As DNA, the CDR3 is TGTGCCAGCAGCTTTGGACCTGGCTATGGCTACACCTTC. V and J are TRBV7-3 and TRBJ1-2, with D unresolved. Deletions cut 3 bases from V and 4 bases from J, with 9 bases between. Looked up from germline, CDR1 is SGHTA and CDR2 is FQGTGA. The CDR3 contains 13 residues.

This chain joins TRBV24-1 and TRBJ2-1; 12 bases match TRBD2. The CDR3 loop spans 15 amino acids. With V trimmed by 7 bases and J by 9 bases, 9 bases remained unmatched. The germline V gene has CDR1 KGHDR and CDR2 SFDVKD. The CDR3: CATRRLAGESGEQFF. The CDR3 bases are TGTGCCACCAGACGACTAGCGGGAGAATCGGGTGAGCAGTTCTTC.

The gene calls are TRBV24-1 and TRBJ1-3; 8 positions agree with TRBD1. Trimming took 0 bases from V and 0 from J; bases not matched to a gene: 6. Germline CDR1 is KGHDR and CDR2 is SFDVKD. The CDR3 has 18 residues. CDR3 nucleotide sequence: TGTGCCACCAGTGATTTGACGGACAGGGTCGCCTCTGGAAACACCATATATTTT. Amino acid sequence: CATSDLTDRVASGNTIYF.

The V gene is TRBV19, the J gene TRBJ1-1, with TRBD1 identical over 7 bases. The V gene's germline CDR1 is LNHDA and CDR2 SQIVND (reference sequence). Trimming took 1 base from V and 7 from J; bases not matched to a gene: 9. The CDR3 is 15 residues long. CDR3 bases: TGTGCCAGTAGTATAGCGGAGGGGGCTAAGGTTGAAGCTTTCTTT. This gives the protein CASSIAEGAKVEAFF. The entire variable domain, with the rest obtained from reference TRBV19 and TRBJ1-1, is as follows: DGGITQSPKYLFRKEGQNVTLSCEQNLNHDAMYWYRQDPGQGLRLIYYSQIVNDFQKGDIAEGYSVSREKKESFPLTVTSAQKNPTAFYLCASSIAEGAKVEAFFGQGTRLTVV.

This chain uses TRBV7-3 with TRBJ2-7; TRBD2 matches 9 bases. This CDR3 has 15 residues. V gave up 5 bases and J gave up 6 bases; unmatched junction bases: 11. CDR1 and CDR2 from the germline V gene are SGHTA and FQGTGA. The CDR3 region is CASSPSGGRASEQYF. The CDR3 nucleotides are TGTGCCAGCAGCCCCTCCGGCGGGAGGGCCTCCGAGCAGTACTTC.

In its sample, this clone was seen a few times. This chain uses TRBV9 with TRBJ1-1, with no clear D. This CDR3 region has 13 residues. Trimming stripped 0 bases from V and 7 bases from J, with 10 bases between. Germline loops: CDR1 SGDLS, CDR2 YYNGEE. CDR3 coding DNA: TGTGCCAGCAGCGTAGGACAAGGCTTTGAAGCTTTCTTT. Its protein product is CASSVGQGFEAFF.

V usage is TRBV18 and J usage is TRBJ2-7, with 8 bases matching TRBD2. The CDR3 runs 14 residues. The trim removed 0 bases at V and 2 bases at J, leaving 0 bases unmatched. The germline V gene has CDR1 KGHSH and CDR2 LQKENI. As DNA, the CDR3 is TGTGCCAGCTCACCACCGGGACTAGCCTACGAGCAGTACTTC. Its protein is CASSPPGLAYEQYF.

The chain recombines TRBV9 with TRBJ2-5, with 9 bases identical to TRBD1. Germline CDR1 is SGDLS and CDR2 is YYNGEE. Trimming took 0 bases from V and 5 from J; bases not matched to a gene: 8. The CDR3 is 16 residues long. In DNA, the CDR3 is TGTGCCAGCAGCGTAGTAGGAGGGACAGGGAAGGAGACCCAGTACTTC. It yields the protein CASSVVGGTGKETQYF. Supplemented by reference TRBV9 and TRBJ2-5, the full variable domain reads DSGVTQTPKHLITATGQRVTLRCSPRSGDLSVYWYQQSLDQGLQFLIQYYNGEERAKGNILERFSAQQFPDLHSELNLSSLELGDSALYFCASSVVGGTGKETQYFGPGTRLLVL.

The DNA of the CDR3 is TGTGCCAGCAGTTTATGGGGGAAGGGTACGGATACGCAGTATTTT. It yields the protein CASSLWGKGTDTQYF. The V call is TRBV28, the J call TRBJ2-3; no definite D call. The CDR3 runs to 15 residues. CDR1 is MDHEN and CDR2 is SYDVKM in the germline V gene. Trimming stripped 0 bases from V and 6 bases from J, with 13 bases between.

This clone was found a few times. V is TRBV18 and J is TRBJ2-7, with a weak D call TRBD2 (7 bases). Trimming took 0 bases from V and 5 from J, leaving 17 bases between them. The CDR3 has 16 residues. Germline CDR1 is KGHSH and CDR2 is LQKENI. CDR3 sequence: CASSPPGGGARDEQYF. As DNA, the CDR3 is TGTGCCAGCTCACCACCGGGGGGGGGCGCCCGGGACGAGCAGTACTTC.

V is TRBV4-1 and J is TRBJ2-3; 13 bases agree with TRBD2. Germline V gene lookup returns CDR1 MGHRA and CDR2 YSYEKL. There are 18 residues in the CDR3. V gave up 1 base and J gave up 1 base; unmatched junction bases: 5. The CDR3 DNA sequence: TGCGCCAGCAGCCAAGGGCCCGGGACTAGCGGGGGCACAGATACGCAGTATTTT. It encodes CASSQGPGTSGGTDTQYF.

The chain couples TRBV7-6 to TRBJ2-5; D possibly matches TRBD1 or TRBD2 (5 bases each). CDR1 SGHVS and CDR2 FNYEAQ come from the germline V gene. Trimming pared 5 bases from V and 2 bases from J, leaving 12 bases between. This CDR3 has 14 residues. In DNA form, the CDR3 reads TGTGCCAGCAGCCCACTGGGACGTCAAGAGACCCAGTACTTC. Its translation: CASSPLGRQETQYF.